This TCR beta chain was obtained from a study of cytomegalovirus exposure and HLA in healthy donors. Across the whole study: Around 89 million unique TCRs from HLA-typed donors made up an early data release. Notes on the study in general: Later on, a genetic analysis was performed. It linked a missense variant in DCLRE1C with V- and J-gene trimming of TCR beta. Per a prior analysis, the majority of TCR beta V segments were productive roughly 87% or roughly 30% of the time.

In the PCR, 60 Vbeta and 13 Jbeta primers were used. Here immunoSEQ multiplex PCR was the method, and the copy in TCRdb shows in-frame clones only, minus some. Among roughly 130,000 clones listed, around 9% were seen once. V was trimmed by 3 bases and J by 4 bases, leaving 9 bases between them. Germline V CDR1 and CDR2: MGHDK, SYGVNS. The CDR3 has 13 amino acids. This clone occurred a few times. The antigen is unknown. Specimen: PBMCs. The clonotype was recovered from a man aged 35 to 55 in good health and CMV-seronegative. This chain uses TRBV25-1 with TRBJ1-2; a possible D gene is TRBD1 (5 bases). The chain's CDR3 is CASSDQGVYGYTF. The DNA of the CDR3 is TGTGCCAGCAGTGATCAGGGTGTCTATGGCTACACCTTC.